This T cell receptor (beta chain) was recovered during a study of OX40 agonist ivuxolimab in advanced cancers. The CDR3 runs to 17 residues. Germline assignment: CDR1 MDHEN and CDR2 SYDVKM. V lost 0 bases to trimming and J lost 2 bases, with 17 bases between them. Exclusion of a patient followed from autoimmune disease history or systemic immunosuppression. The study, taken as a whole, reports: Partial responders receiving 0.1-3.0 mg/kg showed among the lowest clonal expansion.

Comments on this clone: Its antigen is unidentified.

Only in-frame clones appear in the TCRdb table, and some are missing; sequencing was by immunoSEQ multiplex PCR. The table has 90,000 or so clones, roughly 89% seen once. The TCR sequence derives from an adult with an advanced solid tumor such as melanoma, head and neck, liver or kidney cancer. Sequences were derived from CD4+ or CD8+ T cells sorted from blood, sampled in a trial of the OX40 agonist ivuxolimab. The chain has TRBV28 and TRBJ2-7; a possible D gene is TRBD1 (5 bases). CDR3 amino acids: CASSLWGSAGQAYEQYF. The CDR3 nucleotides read TGTGCCAGCAGTTTATGGGGGTCGGCAGGGCAGGCCTACGAGCAGTACTTC.